This TCR beta chain is from a study of PD-1 blockade in classical Hodgkin lymphoma. Patients all relapsed after autologous stem cell transplantation, and there was variation in brentuximab vedotin exposure. The method was immunoSEQ multiplex PCR; TCRdb's version includes in-frame clones alone and lacks a portion of them. The sample shows 15,000 to 20,000 clones, roughly three quarters of them seen only once. The clonotype was recovered from a human donor with classical Hodgkin lymphoma. Material: peripheral blood mononuclear cells (PBMCs), obtained before the second cycle of nivolumab.

The CDR3 spells CASSISTSGVETQYF. Written as DNA, the CDR3 is TGTGCCAGTAGTATATCGACTAGCGGGGTAGAGACCCAGTACTTC. This chain connects TRBV19 to TRBJ2-5; 11 nucleotides align to TRBD2. V shed 2 bases and J 4 bases; nucleotides not matched to a gene: 3. The germline gives CDR1 LNHDA, CDR2 SQIVND (reference sequence). The CDR3 runs 15 residues.